The 12 T cell receptor beta chains given below trace back to one sample, sequenced in a study of shared clonotypes between healthy human individuals. Assay: immunoSEQ multiplex PCR; the TCRdb copy retains only in-frame clones and omits some. The table has more than 2,000,000 clones, 90% to 95% seen once; the top ten hold roughly 0.13%. Sequencing used naive CD4+ T cells sorted from blood. Subset indicated: CD45RA+ positively selected. The receptors were gathered from a man aged 18 to 30 in good health.

V and J are TRBV5-6 and TRBJ1-2, with 10 positions matching TRBD1. This CDR3 is 14 amino acids long. The germline V gene has CDR1 SGHDT and CDR2 YYEEEE. The V and J ends lost 5 bases and 4 bases, in that order; junction bases with no gene match: 5. CDR3 coding DNA: TGTGCCAGCAGGCGGACAGGGGGGACCTATGGCTACACCTTC. Translated: CASRRTGGTYGYTF.

V is TRBV7-2 and J is TRBJ2-7, with D unresolved. V lost 4 bases to trimming and J lost 5 bases, with 15 bases between them. This CDR3 region has 14 residues. CDR1 is SGHTA, CDR2 FQGNSA, per germline. Written as DNA, the CDR3 is TGTGCCAGCAGCTCCGGTGGGAAAAACCACGAGCAGTACTTC. Translation: CASSSGGKNHEQYF. Full variable domain (outside the CDR3, taken from reference TRBV7-2 and TRBJ2-7): GAGVSQSPSNKVTEKGKDVELRCDPISGHTALYWYRQSLGQGLEFLIYFQGNSAPDKSGLPSDRFSAERTGGSVSTLTIQRTQQEDSAVYLCASSSGGKNHEQYFGPGTRLTVT.

This clone was detected only a few times. The genes are TRBV7-9 and TRBJ1-1; the D gene is possibly TRBD1 (6 bases). Germline CDR1 and CDR2: SEHNR and FQNEAQ (reference sequence). The CDR3 covers 16 residues. Trimming took off 4 bases at V and 0 bases at J, with 15 bases between the two ends. CDR3 loop: CASSSRQARMNTEAFF. The CDR3 DNA is TGTGCCAGCAGCTCCCGACAGGCGAGGATGAACACTGAAGCTTTCTTT. The variable domain in full, completed from reference TRBV7-9 and TRBJ1-1, reads DTGVSQNPRHKITKRGQNVTFRCDPISEHNRLYWYRQTLGQGPEFLTYFQNEAQLEKSRLLSDRFSAERPKGSFSTLEIQRTEQGDSAMYLCASSSRQARMNTEAFFGQGTRLTVV.

The chain has TRBV30 and TRBJ2-5, with 7 nucleotides matching TRBD1. The J call may be wrong; the DNA end is better matched by TRBJ2-7. Germline V gene sequence: CDR1 GTSNPN, CDR2 SVGIG (reference sequence). This CDR3 region has 11 residues. CDR3 sequence: CAWVQGFEQYF. In DNA form, the CDR3 reads TGTGCCTGGGTACAGGGGTTCGAGCAGTACTTC.

This clone appeared once. The chain carries TRBV29-1 and TRBJ2-5; 8 nucleotides line up with TRBD1. Gene TRBJ2-7 matches the end of the DNA better, so the J call may be wrong. Germline lookup yields CDR1 SQVTM and CDR2 ANQGSEA. The CDR3 consists of 13 residues. The CDR3 DNA reads as TGCAGCGTGGACGGACAGGGAGACTACGAGCAGTACTTC. Translated: CSVDGQGDYEQYF.

V and J are TRBV2 and TRBJ2-5; 7 bases are shared with TRBD1. This CDR3 contains 16 residues. Germline-derived CDR1 and CDR2 are SNHLY and FYNNEI. Losses at the gene ends were 7 bases for V and 5 bases for J; bases not matched to a gene: 16. Here the CDR3 reads CASNADRRIIQETQYF. CDR3 bases: TGTGCCAGCAACGCGGACAGGAGGATCATCCAGGAGACCCAGTACTTC. Supplemented by reference TRBV2 and TRBJ2-5, the full variable domain reads EPEVTQTPSHQVTQMGQEVILRCVPISNHLYFYWYRQILGQKVEFLVSFYNNEISEKSEIFDDQFSVERPDGSNFTLKIRSTKLEDSAMYFCASNADRRIIQETQYFGPGTRLLVL.

V and J are TRBV6-1 and TRBJ2-3, with D possibly TRBD2 on 5 matching bases. The CDR3 loop spans 13 amino acids. Germline lookup yields CDR1 MNHNS and CDR2 SASEGT. V was cut by 8 bases and J by 6 bases, with 15 bases left in between. The CDR3 loop is CASSDSLSDTQYF. The CDR3 nucleotides read TGTGCCAGCTCGGACTCTTTATCTGATACGCAGTATTTT.

The genes are TRBV11-2 and TRBJ1-2, with no clear D. Germline V gene sequence: CDR1 SGHAT, CDR2 FQNNGV. V was clipped by 0 bases and J by 2 bases, with 10 bases between them. The CDR3 is 15 amino acids. CDR3 DNA: TGTGCCAGCAGCTTAGATTCCCCGGCGAACTATGGCTACACCTTC. The encoded protein is CASSLDSPANYGYTF.

The CDR3 coding sequence is TGCGCCAGCAGTGACCACCTCACAGATACGCAGTATTTT. Encoded protein: CASSDHLTDTQYF. The gene calls are TRBV10-1 and TRBJ2-3; D is undetermined. The V end lost 3 bases, the J end lost 2 bases, and 6 bases lay between the germline ends. Germline loops: CDR1 WNHNN, CDR2 SYGVQD (reference sequence). The CDR3 is 13 amino acids.

This chain joins TRBV5-1 and TRBJ1-2; 8 bases fit TRBD1. This CDR3 is built from 16 residues. CDR1 is SGHRS and CDR2 is YFSETQ in the germline V gene. Trimming took 0 bases from V and 3 from J; bases not matched to a gene: 7. CDR3 coding DNA: TGCGCCAGCAGCTTGGAGCCAGGGGGCGCGTACTATGGCTACACCTTC. This encodes CASSLEPGGAYYGYTF.

The chain combines TRBV9 with TRBJ2-7, with D tentatively TRBD1 or TRBD2 (5 bases each). With 4 bases removed from V and 0 bases from J, the gap between germline ends came to 20 bases. The CDR3 is 17 residues long. Germline values: CDR1 SGDLS, CDR2 YYNGEE. CDR3 amino acids: CASSRTEGRAFSYEQYF. The CDR3 DNA reads as TGTGCCAGCAGCCGAACAGAGGGCAGGGCCTTCTCCTACGAGCAGTACTTC.

This chain connects TRBV10-3 to TRBJ2-5; the match to TRBD1 covers 8 bases. CDR1 is ENHRY and CDR2 is SYGVKD in the germline V gene. This CDR3 is 13 amino acids long. J was trimmed by 2 bases and V by 7 bases; bases with no gene match: 3. The DNA of the CDR3 is TGTGCCATCAAGACAGGGGAACAAGAGACCCAGTACTTC. Amino acids: CAIKTGEQETQYF.